The rows below give T cell receptor beta chains drawn from one sample of a study of OX40 agonist ivuxolimab in advanced cancers. Sequenced by immunoSEQ multiplex PCR; TCRdb stores in-frame clones only, minus some. The data contain approximately 50,000 clones, 93% of them singletons. Sequenced here: CD4+ or CD8+ T cells sorted from blood, sampled in a trial of the OX40 agonist ivuxolimab. The receptors originated from an adult with an advanced solid tumor such as melanoma, head and neck, liver or kidney cancer. CDR3s leave out the opening cysteine and the closing phenylalanine or tryptophan.

V: TRBV9; CDR3: ASSPFGAYNEQF
V: TRBV7-2; CDR3: ASSRIVGLGDEQF
V: TRBV28; CDR3: ASSLESTDTQY
V: TRBV14; CDR3: ASSQGRGTYEQY
V: TRBV7-9; CDR3: ASAGYEAF
V: TRBV12-5; CDR3: ASGLARTGGRSGTEAF
V: TRBV6-5; CDR3: ASSVGTAVPHEQY
V: TRBV9; CDR3: ASSVGGTGRYEQY
V: TRBV29-1; CDR3: SVDGQGGYNEQF
V: TRBV19; CDR3: ASSLRDSGGYEQY
V: TRBV9; CDR3: ASSVEADFPYGYT
V: TRBV5-6; CDR3: ASSQQVTLGTDTQY
V: TRBV28; CDR3: ASSLFGRGDSGANVLT
V: TRBV5-4; CDR3: ASSFWGGTGNTIY
V: TRBV18; CDR3: ASSPWGGLSDLNEQF
V: TRBV30; CDR3: AWRTSGRGQETQY